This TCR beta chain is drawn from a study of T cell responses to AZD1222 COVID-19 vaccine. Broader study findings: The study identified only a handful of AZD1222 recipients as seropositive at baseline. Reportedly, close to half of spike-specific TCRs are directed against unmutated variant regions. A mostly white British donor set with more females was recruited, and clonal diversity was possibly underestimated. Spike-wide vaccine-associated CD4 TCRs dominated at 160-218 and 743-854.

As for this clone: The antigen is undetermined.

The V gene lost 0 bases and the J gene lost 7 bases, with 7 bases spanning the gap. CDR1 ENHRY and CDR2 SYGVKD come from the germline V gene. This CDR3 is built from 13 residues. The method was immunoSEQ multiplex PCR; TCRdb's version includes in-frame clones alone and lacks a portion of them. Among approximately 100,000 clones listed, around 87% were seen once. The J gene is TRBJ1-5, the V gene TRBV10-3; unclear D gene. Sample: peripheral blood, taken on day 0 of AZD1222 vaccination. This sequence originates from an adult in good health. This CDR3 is CAISESLEQPQHF. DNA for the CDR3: TGTGCCATCAGTGAGTCGCTGGAGCAGCCCCAGCATTTT.